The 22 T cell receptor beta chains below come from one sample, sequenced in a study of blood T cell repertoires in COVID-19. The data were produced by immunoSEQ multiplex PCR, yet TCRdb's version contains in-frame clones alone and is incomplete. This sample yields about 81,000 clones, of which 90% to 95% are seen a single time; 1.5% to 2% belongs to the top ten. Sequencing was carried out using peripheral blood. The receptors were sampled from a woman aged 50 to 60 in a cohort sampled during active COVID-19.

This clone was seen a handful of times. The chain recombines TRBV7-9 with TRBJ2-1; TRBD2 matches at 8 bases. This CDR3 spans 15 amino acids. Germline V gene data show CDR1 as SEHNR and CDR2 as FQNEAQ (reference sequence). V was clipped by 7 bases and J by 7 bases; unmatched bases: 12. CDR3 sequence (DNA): TGTGCCAGCAACGGGCCCAGCGGGAGCAATAATGAGCAGTTCTTC. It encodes CASNGPSGSNNEQFF.

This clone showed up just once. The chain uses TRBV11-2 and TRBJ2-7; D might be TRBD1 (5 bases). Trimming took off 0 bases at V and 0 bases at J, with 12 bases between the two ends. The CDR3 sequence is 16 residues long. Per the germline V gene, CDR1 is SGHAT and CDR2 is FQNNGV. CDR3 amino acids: CASSLEDSIVSYEQYF. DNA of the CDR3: TGTGCCAGCAGCTTAGAAGACAGTATAGTCTCCTACGAGCAGTACTTC.

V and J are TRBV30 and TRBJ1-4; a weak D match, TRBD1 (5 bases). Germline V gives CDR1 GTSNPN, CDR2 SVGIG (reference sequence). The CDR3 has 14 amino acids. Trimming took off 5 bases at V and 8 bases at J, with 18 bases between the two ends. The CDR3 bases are TGTGCCTGGGCACCCGACAGAATAGAGGAAAAACTGTTTTTT. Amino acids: CAWAPDRIEEKLFF.

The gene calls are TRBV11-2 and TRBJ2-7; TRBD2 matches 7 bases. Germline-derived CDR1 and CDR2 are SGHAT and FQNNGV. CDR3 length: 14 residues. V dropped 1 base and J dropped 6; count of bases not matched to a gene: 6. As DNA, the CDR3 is TGTGCCAGCAGCTTAGGGCCTAGCGGCGGCGAGCAGTACTTC. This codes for CASSLGPSGGEQYF.

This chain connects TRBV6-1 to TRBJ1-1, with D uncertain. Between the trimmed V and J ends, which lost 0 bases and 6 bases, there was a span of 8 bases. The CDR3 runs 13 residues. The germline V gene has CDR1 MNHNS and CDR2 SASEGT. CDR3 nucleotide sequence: TGTGCCAGCAGTGAAGCTCTTGGCCCTGAAGCTTTCTTT. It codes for CASSEALGPEAFF.

CDR3 region: CASSPDRANEKLFF. In nucleotides, the CDR3 is TGTGCCAGCAGTCCGGACAGGGCCAATGAAAAACTGTTTTTT. This chain uses TRBV3-1 (or the pseudogene TRBV3-2) with TRBJ1-4; 8 bases agree with TRBD1. The V gene end was trimmed by 6 bases and the J gene end by 5 bases; junction bases not matched to a gene: 5. The length of the CDR3 is 14 residues. Looked up from germline, CDR1 is LGHDT and CDR2 is YNNKEL (reference sequence).

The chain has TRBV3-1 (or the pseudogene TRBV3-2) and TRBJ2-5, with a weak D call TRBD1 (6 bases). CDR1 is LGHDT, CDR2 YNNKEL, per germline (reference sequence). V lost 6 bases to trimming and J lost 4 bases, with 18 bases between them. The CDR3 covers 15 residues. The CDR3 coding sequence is TGTGCCAGCAGTAAGGGGGTGGGTGTAGGAGAGACCCAGTACTTC. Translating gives CASSKGVGVGETQYF.

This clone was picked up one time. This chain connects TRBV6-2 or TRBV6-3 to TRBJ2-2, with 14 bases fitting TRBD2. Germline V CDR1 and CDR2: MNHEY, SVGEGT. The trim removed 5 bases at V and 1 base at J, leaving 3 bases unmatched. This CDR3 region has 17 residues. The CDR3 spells CASSPGLAGGNTGELFF. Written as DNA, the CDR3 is TGTGCCAGCAGTCCCGGACTAGCGGGGGGGAACACCGGGGAGCTGTTTTTT.

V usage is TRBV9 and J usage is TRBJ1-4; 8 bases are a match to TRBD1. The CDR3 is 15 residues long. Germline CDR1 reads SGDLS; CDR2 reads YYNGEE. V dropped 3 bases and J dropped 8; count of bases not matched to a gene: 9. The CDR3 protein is CASSAGQGAGEKLFF. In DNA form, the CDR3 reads TGTGCCAGCAGCGCCGGTCAGGGGGCGGGGGAAAAACTGTTTTTT.

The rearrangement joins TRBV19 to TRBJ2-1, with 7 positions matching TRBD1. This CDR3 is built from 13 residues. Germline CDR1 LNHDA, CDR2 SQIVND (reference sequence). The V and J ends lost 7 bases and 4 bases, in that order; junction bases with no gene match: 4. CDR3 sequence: CASTKGQYNEQFF. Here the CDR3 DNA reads TGTGCCAGTACTAAGGGACAGTACAATGAGCAGTTCTTC.

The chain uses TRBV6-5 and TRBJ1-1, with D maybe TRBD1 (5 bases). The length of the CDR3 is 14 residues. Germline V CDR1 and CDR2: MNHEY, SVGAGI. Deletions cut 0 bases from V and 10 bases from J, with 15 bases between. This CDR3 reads CASSYSADKKGAFF. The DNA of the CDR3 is TGTGCCAGCAGTTACTCCGCGGACAAAAAGGGAGCTTTCTTT.

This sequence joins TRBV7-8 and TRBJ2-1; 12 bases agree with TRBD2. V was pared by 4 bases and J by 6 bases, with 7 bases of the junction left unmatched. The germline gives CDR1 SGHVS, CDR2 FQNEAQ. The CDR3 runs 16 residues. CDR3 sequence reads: CASSSSSGGAVNEQFF. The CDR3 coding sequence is TGTGCCAGCAGCTCCTCTAGCGGGGGGGCTGTCAATGAGCAGTTCTTC. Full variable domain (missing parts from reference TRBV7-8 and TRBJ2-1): GAGVSQSPRYKVAKRGQDVALRCDPISGHVSLFWYQQALGQGPEFLTYFQNEAQLDKSGLPSDRFFAERPEGSVSTLKIQRTQQEDSAVYLCASSSSSGGAVNEQFFGPGTRLTVL.

CDR3 DNA: TGCGCCAGCAGCCCTAGTCCTGCCCTGGCGGCTTTCTTT. Encoded protein: CASSPSPALAAFF. V is TRBV4-1 and J is TRBJ1-1; D unresolved. With 4 bases removed from V and 11 bases from J, the gap between germline ends came to 17 bases. Germline V gives CDR1 MGHRA, CDR2 YSYEKL. CDR3 size: 13 residues.

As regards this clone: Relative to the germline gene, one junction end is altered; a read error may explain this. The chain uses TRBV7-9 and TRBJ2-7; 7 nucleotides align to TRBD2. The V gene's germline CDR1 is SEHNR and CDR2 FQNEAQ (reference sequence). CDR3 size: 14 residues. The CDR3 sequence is CASSPREGSNEQYF. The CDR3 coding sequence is TGTGCCAGCAGCCCCAGGGAGGGCTCCAACGAGCAGTACTTC. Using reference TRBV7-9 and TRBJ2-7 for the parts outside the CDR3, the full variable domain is DTGVSQNPRHKITKRGQNVTFRCDPISEHNRLYWYRQTLGQGPEFLTYFQNEAQLEKSRLLSDRFSAERPKGSFSTLEIQRTEQGDSAMYLCASSPREGSNEQYFGPGTRLTVT.

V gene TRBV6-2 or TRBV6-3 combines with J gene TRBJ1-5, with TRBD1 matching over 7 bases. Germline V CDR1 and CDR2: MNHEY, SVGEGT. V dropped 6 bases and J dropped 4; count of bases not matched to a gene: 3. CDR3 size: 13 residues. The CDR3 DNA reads TGTGCCAGCAGCGCCAGGGGGAATCAGCCCCAGCATTTT. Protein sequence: CASSARGNQPQHF.

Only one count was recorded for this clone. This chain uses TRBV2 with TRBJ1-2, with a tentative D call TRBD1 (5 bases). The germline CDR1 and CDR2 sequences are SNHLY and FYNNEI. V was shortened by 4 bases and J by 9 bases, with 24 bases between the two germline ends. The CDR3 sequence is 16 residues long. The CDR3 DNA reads TGTGCCAGCAGTGGTAGCCTAGCTACGGGGCGGGAGAGCTACACCTTC. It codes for CASSGSLATGRESYTF.

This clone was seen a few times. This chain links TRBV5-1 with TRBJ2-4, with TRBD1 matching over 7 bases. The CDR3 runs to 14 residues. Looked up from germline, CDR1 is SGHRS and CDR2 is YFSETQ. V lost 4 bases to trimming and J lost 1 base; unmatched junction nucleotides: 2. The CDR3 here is CASSEQGAKNIQYF. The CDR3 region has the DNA TGCGCCAGCAGCGAACAGGGGGCCAAAAACATTCAGTACTTC.

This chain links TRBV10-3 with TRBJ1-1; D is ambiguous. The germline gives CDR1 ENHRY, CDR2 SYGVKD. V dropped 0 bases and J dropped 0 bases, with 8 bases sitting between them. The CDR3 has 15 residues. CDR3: CAISESHRLNTEAFF. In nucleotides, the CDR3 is TGTGCCATCAGTGAGTCTCACAGATTGAACACTGAAGCTTTCTTT.

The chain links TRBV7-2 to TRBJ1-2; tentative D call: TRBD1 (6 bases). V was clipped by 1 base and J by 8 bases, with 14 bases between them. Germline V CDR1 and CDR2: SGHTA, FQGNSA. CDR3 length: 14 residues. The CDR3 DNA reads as TGTGCCAGCAGCTTAGGGGGCAGGGGACGGGGCTACACCTTC. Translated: CASSLGGRGRGYTF.

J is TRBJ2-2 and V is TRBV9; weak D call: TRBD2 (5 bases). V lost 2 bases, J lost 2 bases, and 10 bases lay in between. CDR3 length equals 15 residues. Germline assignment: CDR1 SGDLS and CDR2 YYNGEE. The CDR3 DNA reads TGTGCCAGCAGCGTCATGGGAGATAACACCGGGGAGCTGTTTTTT. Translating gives CASSVMGDNTGELFF. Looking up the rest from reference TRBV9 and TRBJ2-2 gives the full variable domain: DSGVTQTPKHLITATGQRVTLRCSPRSGDLSVYWYQQSLDQGLQFLIQYYNGEERAKGNILERFSAQQFPDLHSELNLSSLELGDSALYFCASSVMGDNTGELFFGEGSRLTVL.

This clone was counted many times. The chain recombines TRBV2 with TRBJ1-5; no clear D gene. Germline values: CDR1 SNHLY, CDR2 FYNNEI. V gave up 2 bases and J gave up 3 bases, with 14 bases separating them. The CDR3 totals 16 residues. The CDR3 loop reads CASSESWAKNNQPQHF. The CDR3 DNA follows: TGTGCCAGCAGTGAATCGTGGGCAAAGAACAATCAGCCCCAGCATTTT.

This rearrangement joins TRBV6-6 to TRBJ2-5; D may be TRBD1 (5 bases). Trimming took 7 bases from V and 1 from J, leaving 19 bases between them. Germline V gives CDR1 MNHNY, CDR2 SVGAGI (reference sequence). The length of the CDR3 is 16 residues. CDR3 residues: CASKGAMSRFQETQYF. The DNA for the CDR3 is TGTGCCAGCAAAGGGGCGATGTCCAGGTTCCAAGAGACCCAGTACTTC.